A single sample gave rise to the 23 T cell receptor beta chains below, sequenced in a study of siplizumab effects on memory and regulatory T cells. Measured with immunoSEQ multiplex PCR; TCRdb has only the in-frame clones, and not every one. The sample lists approximately 82,000 clones, approximately 88% occurring once. Sample: Tregs sorted from blood. The receptors shown here come from a human donor in good health.

The J gene is TRBJ1-2, the V gene TRBV30, with 7 bases matching TRBD1. The J segment lost 4 bases and the V segment lost 3 bases, leaving 5 bases of the junction unmatched. The CDR3 length is 13 residues. From germline, CDR1 is GTSNPN and CDR2 SVGIG (reference sequence). CDR3 loop: CAWSVGQAYGYTF. The CDR3, as DNA: TGTGCCTGGAGCGTCGGACAGGCCTATGGCTACACCTTC.

The gene calls are TRBV19 and TRBJ1-2; TRBD1 might be the D (5 bases). Germline CDR1 is LNHDA and CDR2 is SQIVND (reference sequence). Trimming cost V 3 bases and J 1 base, with 15 bases left between them. CDR3 size: 16 residues. CDR3 nucleotide sequence: TGTGCCAGTAGTATCCCGGGGCCCACGCTTAACTATGGCTACACCTTC. It yields the protein CASSIPGPTLNYGYTF.

V is TRBV6-1 and J is TRBJ1-1, with D possibly matching TRBD1 (6 bases). The CDR3 runs 14 residues. The V and J ends lost 5 bases and 4 bases respectively, with 14 bases between them. CDR1 MNHNS and CDR2 SASEGT come from the germline V gene. The CDR3 reads CASSPGTTITEAFF. The DNA for the CDR3 is TGTGCCAGCAGTCCCGGGACAACGATCACTGAAGCTTTCTTT.

This chain joins TRBV10-3 and TRBJ2-3, with D possibly TRBD2 on 6 matching bases. This CDR3 contains 12 residues. V lost 0 bases and J lost 9, with 7 bases in between. From germline, CDR1 is ENHRY and CDR2 SYGVKD. The CDR3 nucleotides are TGTGCCATCAGTGAGTCTCGGGGGACGCAGTATTTT. Translating it yields CAISESRGTQYF.

V usage is TRBV19 and J usage is TRBJ1-6, with D unclear. This CDR3 region has 15 residues. Between the trimmed V and J ends, which lost 3 bases and 1 base, there was a span of 7 bases. Per germline, CDR1 LNHDA and CDR2 SQIVND (reference sequence). The CDR3 loop is CASSISGSYNSPLHF. The CDR3 nucleotides are TGTGCCAGTAGTATTTCGGGGTCCTATAATTCACCCCTCCACTTT.

V usage is TRBV10-2 and J usage is TRBJ1-2, with a possible D match to TRBD1 (5 bases). This CDR3 contains 13 residues. The germline V and J ends were trimmed by 1 base and 7 bases, with 10 bases remaining between them. The germline gives CDR1 WSHSY, CDR2 SAAADI. As DNA, the CDR3 is TGCGCCAGCAGTGAGTGGGGGACGCCTGGCTACACCTTC. Protein sequence: CASSEWGTPGYTF.

The rearrangement joins TRBV7-2 to TRBJ2-5; 7 nucleotides agree with TRBD2. The germline gives CDR1 SGHTA, CDR2 FQGNSA. The CDR3 is 15 amino acids. V was pared by 1 base and J by 9 bases, with 11 bases of the junction left unmatched. In DNA form, the CDR3 reads TGTGCCAGCAGCTTAGTTTCGGCGGGGGAGAAGTCCCAGTACTTC. Its protein is CASSLVSAGEKSQYF.

The chain combines TRBV9 with TRBJ2-5; 8 bases align to TRBD1. This CDR3 spans 15 amino acids. J was trimmed by 2 bases and V by 3 bases; bases with no gene match: 6. The V gene's germline CDR1 is SGDLS and CDR2 YYNGEE. The CDR3 loop reads CASSGFGTGQETQYF. The DNA for the CDR3 is TGTGCCAGCAGCGGTTTCGGGACAGGTCAAGAGACCCAGTACTTC.

The chain recombines TRBV10-2 with TRBJ2-1, with 7 bases fitting TRBD2. Trimming at V came to 5 bases and at J to 15 bases, leaving 13 bases not matched to a gene. Germline V CDR1 and CDR2: WSHSY, SAAADI. The CDR3 has 13 residues. This CDR3 is CASSSGTNLRMFF. Here the CDR3 DNA reads TGCGCCAGCAGTTCCGGGACTAATCTGAGAATGTTCTTC.

The V call is TRBV7-9, the J call TRBJ1-2; 7 bases map to TRBD1. Trimming took 5 bases from V and 4 from J; bases not matched to a gene: 7. The CDR3 spans 14 residues. Germline values: CDR1 SEHNR, CDR2 FQNEAQ (reference sequence). CDR3 loop: CASSPGTAPYGYTF. CDR3 DNA: TGTGCCAGCAGCCCTGGGACAGCTCCCTATGGCTACACCTTC.

The gene calls are TRBV11-2 and TRBJ1-1, with 8 bases aligning to TRBD1. The CDR3 covers 13 residues. From germline, CDR1 is SGHAT and CDR2 FQNNGV. The V and J ends lost 3 bases and 5 bases, in that order; junction bases with no gene match: 2. CDR3 coding DNA: TGTGCCAGCAGCTTGAGACAGGGGACTGAAGCTTTCTTT. Translating gives CASSLRQGTEAFF.

The chain has TRBV2 and TRBJ2-5; D gene uncertain. The V and J ends lost 2 bases and 4 bases respectively, with 11 bases between them. Germline CDR1 is SNHLY and CDR2 is FYNNEI. The CDR3 spans 14 residues. The CDR3 protein is CASSEQVTGETQYF. The CDR3 bases are TGTGCCAGCAGTGAACAGGTGACGGGAGAGACCCAGTACTTC.

The chain is built from TRBV6-5 and TRBJ1-2; 7 bases match TRBD1. The length of the CDR3 is 13 residues. Looked up from germline, CDR1 is MNHEY and CDR2 is SVGAGI. With 5 bases clipped from V and 8 bases from J, the junction kept 8 bases outside the gene matches. In DNA, the CDR3 is TGTGCCAGCAGTCCACTCGACAGGGTAGGCTACACCTTC. Translation gives CASSPLDRVGYTF.

This clone came up a few times. The chain joins TRBV4-2 to TRBJ1-5; D is uncertain. Germline lookup yields CDR1 LGHNA and CDR2 YNFKEQ. This CDR3 contains 17 residues. The ends were cut back, 1 base at V and 6 bases at J, with 19 bases in the middle. The CDR3 is CASSQGGVVTDFQPQHF. In nucleotides, the CDR3 is TGTGCCAGCAGCCAAGGCGGGGTAGTGACGGATTTTCAGCCCCAGCATTTT.

The chain is built from TRBV5-1 and TRBJ2-3, with D possibly TRBD2 on 5 matching bases. V gave up 0 bases and J gave up 3 bases, with 11 bases separating them. The CDR3 is made up of 15 amino acids. In germline, CDR1 is SGHRS, CDR2 YFSETQ. The CDR3 sequence is CASSLGIANTDTQYF. CDR3 nucleotides: TGCGCCAGCAGCTTGGGGATAGCGAATACAGATACGCAGTATTTT.

V usage is TRBV6-5 and J usage is TRBJ1-1; D is ambiguous. Between the trimmed V and J ends, which lost 2 bases and 5 bases, there was a span of 9 bases. The CDR3 spans 13 residues. The germline V gene has CDR1 MNHEY and CDR2 SVGAGI. The CDR3 DNA reads TGTGCCAGCAGTTACGAAATACAGACTGAAGCTTTCTTT. The encoded protein is CASSYEIQTEAFF.

The V gene is TRBV29-1, the J gene TRBJ2-5; 9 nucleotides agree with TRBD1. V gave up 5 bases and J gave up 6 bases; unmatched junction bases: 7. CDR1 and CDR2 from the germline V gene are SQVTM and ANQGSEA. The CDR3 loop spans 13 amino acids. CDR3 DNA: TGCAGCGTTTCGGTGGGACAGGGCCAGACCCAGTACTTC. Amino acid sequence: CSVSVGQGQTQYF. Supplemented by reference TRBV29-1 and TRBJ2-5, the full variable domain reads SAVISQKPSRDICQRGTSLTIQCQVDSQVTMMFWYRQQPGQSLTLIATANQGSEATYESGFVIDKFPISRPNLTFSTLTVSNMSPEDSSIYLCSVSVGQGQTQYFGPGTRLLVL.

J is TRBJ1-2 and V is TRBV18; no clear D. Trimming removed 2 bases at V and 0 bases at J, with 4 bases between. Germline V gene sequence: CDR1 KGHSH, CDR2 LQKENI. The CDR3 has 13 residues. In nucleotides, the CDR3 is TGTGCCAGCTCACCAGGGTCTAACTATGGCTACACCTTC. Translation gives CASSPGSNYGYTF.

The chain is built from TRBV27 and TRBJ1-1, with a possible D match to TRBD1 (5 bases). The V gene's germline CDR1 is MNHEY and CDR2 SMNVEV (reference sequence). Trimming stripped 3 bases from V and 0 bases from J, with 8 bases between. The CDR3 sequence is 14 residues long. The CDR3 is CASSLRGLNTEAFF. The CDR3 coding sequence is TGTGCCAGCAGTTTGAGGGGCCTGAACACTGAAGCTTTCTTT.

This chain links TRBV29-1 with TRBJ2-7; a weak D match, TRBD1 (6 bases). V was cut by 5 bases and J by 7 bases, with 21 bases left in between. The CDR3 is made up of 14 amino acids. The V gene's germline CDR1 is SQVTM and CDR2 ANQGSEA. Here the CDR3 reads CSVRAGVGVGEQYF. The CDR3 DNA sequence: TGCAGCGTTCGGGCAGGGGTGGGTGTAGGGGAGCAGTACTTC.

The chain carries TRBV11-2 and TRBJ2-7; D remains ambiguous. This CDR3 spans 11 amino acids. Germline assignment: CDR1 SGHAT and CDR2 FQNNGV. V was shortened by 3 bases and J by 5 bases, with 5 bases between the two germline ends. CDR3 loop: CASSFTDEQYF. CDR3 nucleotide sequence: TGTGCCAGCAGCTTCACCGACGAGCAGTACTTC.

This sequence joins TRBV2 and TRBJ1-5; D ambiguous. The germline CDR1 and CDR2 sequences are SNHLY and FYNNEI. This CDR3 spans 16 amino acids. V was shortened by 1 base and J by 2 bases, with 12 bases between the two germline ends. The CDR3 here is CASSEGSDRGNQPQHF. The CDR3 DNA reads as TGTGCCAGCAGTGAAGGGTCAGATCGGGGCAATCAGCCCCAGCATTTT.

The chain uses TRBV19 and TRBJ1-3; no firm D call. The CDR3 covers 13 residues. Germline-derived CDR1 and CDR2 are LNHDA and SQIVND (reference sequence). V lost 5 bases to trimming and J lost 0 bases, with 5 bases between them. The CDR3 nucleotides are TGTGCCAGTAGTGACACCTCTGGAAACACCATATATTTT. It encodes CASSDTSGNTIYF.